The clone carrying this TCR beta chain has more than one count but fewer than ten. Antigen specificity is unknown. This specimen comes from a study of beta chain features in type 1 diabetes. Study results and caveats: Among patients with Type 1 diabetes, TCRB CDR3s were moderately but significantly shorter in every one of the four CD4+ subsets.

This CDR3 is built from 16 residues. Germline V gives CDR1 LNHDA, CDR2 SQIVND (reference sequence). V shed 4 bases and J shed 4 bases, with 19 bases lying between them. Reverse transcribing all isolated RNA meant expressed TCRB transcripts were sequenced. The repertoire was sequenced with immunoSEQ multiplex PCR; TCRdb's copy has only in-frame clones and lacks some. The sample carries approximately 600,000 clones, around 12% recorded once. Sample: naive CD4+ T cells from blood. The TCR sequence derives from a young man with type 1 diabetes. The chain combines TRBV19 with TRBJ2-5, with a tentative D call TRBD1 (6 bases). The CDR3 sequence is CASSRKSAQGVETQYF. In DNA, the CDR3 is TGTGCCAGTAGTAGGAAATCCGCACAGGGTGTAGAGACCCAGTACTTC.